This TCR beta chain was sequenced for a study of Ad26.COV2.S vaccination and SARS-CoV-2 variants. Study at large: As a participant in COV1001, the donor was in the Ad26.COV2.S trial arm.

Clones were sequenced by immunoSEQ multiplex PCR, and TCRdb holds only the in-frame ones, with some missing. Of 350,000 to 500,000 clones detected, roughly 89% appear once; the ten largest clones hold around 2.5%. This sample's treatment: around 19 received Ad26.COV2.S at low or high dose, single or two shots; several received placebo; per-sample allocation not given. The samples were gathered on day 63 after the first injection of vaccine or placebo. Trimming stripped 5 bases from V and 8 bases from J, with 9 bases between. CDR3 length: 12 residues. The germline V gene encodes CDR1 KGHDR and CDR2 SFDVKD.

V is TRBV24-1 and J is TRBJ2-1; the D gene could be TRBD1 or TRBD2 (6 bases each). The clonotype comes from a person between 18 and 65 years old who received the Ad26.COV2.S COVID-19 vaccine or a placebo. This sample comprised peripheral blood, obtained in a trial of Ad26.COV2.S vaccine versus placebo. CDR3: CATSARGDEQFF. In DNA form, the CDR3 reads TGTGCCACCAGTGCTAGGGGGGATGAGCAGTTCTTC.